The sequence of this T cell receptor (beta chain) was determined in a study of blood T cells in healthy people across ages. With respect to this clonotype: The junction departs from germline at one end; a sequencing error may be responsible.

Alongside a J-beta primer mix, a sample-barcoded 5' primer served in a second PCR lasting about 7 to 11 cycles. TCRdb redid the calling of the 5' RACE reads with MiXCR, one entry per CDR3 protein. Here the sample spans some 800,000 distinct CDR3 sequences, approximately 48% being singletons. The origin of this receptor is a man in his sixties in good health. Sequencing was performed on blood.

CDR3 residues: CVSSSTFGQELHEQYF. DNA of the CDR3: TGTGTCAGCAGCTCAACATTTGGACAAGAGCTACACGAGCAGTACTTC. V is TRBV7-9 and J is TRBJ2-7, with D maybe TRBD1 (5 bases). Germline V gene lookup returns CDR1 SEHNR and CDR2 FQNEAQ (reference sequence). The length of the CDR3 is 16 residues.